The 24 T cell receptor beta chains reported below all come from one sample, sequenced in a study of PD-1 blockade in classical Hodgkin lymphoma. Sequencing was performed with immunoSEQ multiplex PCR; in TCRdb, only in-frame clones are kept and a portion is missing. The table has roughly 70,000 clones, over 85% seen once. Indicated time point: newly diagnosed, previously untreated cHL patient sample. Sequenced sample: peripheral blood mononuclear cells (PBMCs). These receptor sequences come from a human donor with classical Hodgkin lymphoma.

The J gene is TRBJ2-3, the V gene TRBV30; D is perhaps TRBD2 (6 bases). Germline loops: CDR1 GTSNPN, CDR2 SVGIG (reference sequence). The CDR3 has 12 residues. Trimming cost V 2 bases and J 9 bases, with 12 bases left between them. CDR3 loop: CAWSMTRRTQYF. CDR3 sequence (DNA): TGTGCCTGGAGTATGACTAGGCGAACGCAGTATTTT.

The CDR3 protein is CASSALNRETQYF. The CDR3 coding sequence is TGTGCCAGCAGCGCACTTAATAGGGAGACCCAGTACTTC. V usage is TRBV14 and J usage is TRBJ2-5; D is uncertain. Germline V CDR1 and CDR2: SGHDN, FVKESK. The CDR3 spans 13 residues. Trimming took off 5 bases at V and 5 bases at J, with 12 bases between the two ends.

This sequence joins TRBV12-5 and TRBJ2-3; TRBD2 agrees at 9 bases. From germline, CDR1 is LGHNT and CDR2 FRNRAP. Germline trimming cut 6 bases from V and 0 bases from J; bases unmatched to any gene: 1. The CDR3 has 14 amino acids. The CDR3, as DNA: TGTGCTAGTGGGACTAGCGGTAGCACAGATACGCAGTATTTT. Translation gives CASGTSGSTDTQYF.

The chain carries TRBV6-6 and TRBJ1-6; 8 nucleotides match TRBD1. Germline V gene lookup returns CDR1 MNHNY and CDR2 SVGAGI (reference sequence). This CDR3 is built from 14 residues. The trim removed 7 bases at V and 8 bases at J, leaving 7 bases unmatched. In nucleotides, the CDR3 is TGTGCCAGCACCATGGACAGGGCTTATTCACCCCTCCACTTT. This translates into CASTMDRAYSPLHF.

This clone was seen just once. The rearrangement links TRBV19 to TRBJ1-5; D perhaps matches TRBD1 (5 bases). The germline V and J ends were trimmed by 7 bases and 1 base, with 8 bases remaining between them. Germline V gene lookup returns CDR1 LNHDA and CDR2 SQIVND (reference sequence). The CDR3 runs to 13 residues. For the CDR3, the DNA is TGTGCCAGTACGCAGGGCAGCAATCAGCCCCAGCATTTT. The encoded protein is CASTQGSNQPQHF.

V gene TRBV10-3 combines with J gene TRBJ2-5, with D uncertain. This CDR3 spans 13 amino acids. Trimming left V 7 bases short and J 2 bases short, with 11 bases between. The V gene's germline CDR1 is ENHRY and CDR2 SYGVKD. The CDR3 here is CAIKAVAQETQYF. CDR3 coding DNA: TGTGCCATCAAGGCTGTCGCGCAAGAGACCCAGTACTTC.

The chain carries TRBV19 and TRBJ2-5; tentative D call: TRBD1 (6 bases). Trimming removed 6 bases from V and 5 bases from J, with 13 bases in between. The V gene's germline CDR1 is LNHDA and CDR2 SQIVND (reference sequence). This CDR3 has 13 residues. CDR3 residues: CASSTGLGETQYF. CDR3 nucleotide sequence: TGTGCCAGTAGCACAGGGTTAGGCGAGACCCAGTACTTC.

The V call is TRBV6-4, the J call TRBJ2-1; TRBD2 matches at 8 bases. The ends lost 3 bases at V and 6 bases at J; junction bases unmatched: 4. CDR1 is MRHNA, CDR2 SNTAGT, per germline. The CDR3 sequence is 14 residues long. The CDR3 nucleotides read TGTGCCAGCAGTGATTCCCGGGGGGGCAATGAGCAGTTCTTC. The encoded protein is CASSDSRGGNEQFF.

About this clone: Germline is not matched at one junction end, which may reflect a read error. This chain's CDR3 is CASSLGSAGPGNTIYF. CDR3 coding DNA: TGCGCCAGCAGTTTGGGTTCGGCCGGGCCTGGAAACACCATATATTTT. The chain employs TRBV5-1 and TRBJ1-3, with D hard to call. CDR1 is SGHRS and CDR2 is YFSETQ in the germline V gene. The CDR3 is made up of 16 amino acids.

V usage is TRBV23-1 and J usage is TRBJ2-7, with D unresolved. TRBV23-1 is flagged as an ORF with uncertain function. The CDR3 sequence is 12 residues long. V was clipped by 6 bases and J by 2 bases, with 8 bases between them. The CDR3 sequence: CASRGQPYEQYF. In DNA, the CDR3 is TGCGCCAGCAGAGGGCAGCCCTACGAGCAGTACTTC.

This chain joins TRBV5-1 and TRBJ1-3; unclear D gene. The CDR3 contains 14 residues. Trimming cost V 2 bases and J 0 bases, with 6 bases left between them. Germline values: CDR1 SGHRS, CDR2 YFSETQ. CDR3 sequence (DNA): TGCGCCAGCAGCTTTGGGAGCTCTGGAAACACCATATATTTT. Its protein is CASSFGSSGNTIYF.

V is TRBV7-2 and J is TRBJ2-4; TRBD2 matches at 8 bases. The ends lost 5 bases at V and 1 base at J; junction bases unmatched: 7. The CDR3 runs to 16 residues. Germline V gene lookup returns CDR1 SGHTA and CDR2 FQGNSA. The CDR3, as DNA: TGTGCCAGCAGCCACTCAGCGGGAGCGGCCAAAAACATTCAGTACTTC. Protein product: CASSHSAGAAKNIQYF.

This chain joins TRBV4-3 and TRBJ1-5; 8 nucleotides match TRBD1. This CDR3 contains 15 residues. Germline CDR1 is LGHNA and CDR2 is YSLEER. V shed 3 bases and J 2 bases; nucleotides not matched to a gene: 3. This CDR3 is CASSQTGDGNQPQHF. CDR3 DNA sequence: TGCGCCAGCAGCCAGACAGGGGATGGCAATCAGCCCCAGCATTTT.

The rearrangement uses TRBV6-5 and TRBJ2-7; 9 bases are a match to TRBD1. The CDR3 is 15 residues long. Germline assignment: CDR1 MNHEY and CDR2 SVGAGI. V was clipped by 6 bases and J by 5 bases; unmatched bases: 11. The CDR3 region is CASRTGTGSPHEQYF. In DNA, the CDR3 is TGTGCCAGCAGGACAGGGACAGGGAGTCCCCACGAGCAGTACTTC.

The chain links TRBV9 to TRBJ2-2, with D possibly matching TRBD1 (5 bases). The germline gives CDR1 SGDLS, CDR2 YYNGEE. The V gene lost 2 bases and the J gene lost 4 bases, with 12 bases spanning the gap. The CDR3 extends over 15 amino acids. CDR3 amino acids: CASSVWGGSTGELFF. As DNA, the CDR3 is TGTGCCAGCAGCGTTTGGGGCGGATCCACCGGGGAGCTGTTTTTT.

The CDR3 region has the DNA TGTGCCAGCAGCTATTCCCGGGACAGTGAAAAACTGTTTTTT. Its protein is CASSYSRDSEKLFF. V and J are TRBV7-9 and TRBJ1-4; 7 nucleotides align to TRBD1. The CDR3 is made up of 14 amino acids. Trimming at V came to 4 bases and at J to 7 bases, leaving 6 bases not matched to a gene. Germline CDR1 reads SEHNR; CDR2 reads FQNEAQ (reference sequence).

This chain uses TRBV28 with TRBJ1-5, with TRBD1 identical over 9 bases. CDR1 MDHEN and CDR2 SYDVKM come from the germline V gene. The CDR3 spans 15 residues. Unmatched junction bases numbered 5, after V lost 6 bases and J lost 2 bases. The CDR3 is CASRGTGGGNQPQHF. DNA of the CDR3: TGTGCCAGCAGGGGAACAGGGGGCGGCAATCAGCCCCAGCATTTT.

The V gene is TRBV6-6, the J gene TRBJ1-1; D not resolved. The CDR3 has 13 amino acids. Germline V gene data show CDR1 as MNHNY and CDR2 as SVGAGI (reference sequence). V was shortened by 2 bases and J by 1 base, with 5 bases between the two germline ends. As DNA, the CDR3 is TGTGCCAGCAGTTACAGTTCGAACACTGAAGCTTTCTTT. Translation gives CASSYSSNTEAFF.

V and J are TRBV7-2 and TRBJ1-5, with a possible D match to TRBD1 (6 bases). Germline values: CDR1 SGHTA, CDR2 FQGNSA. The CDR3 spans 15 residues. V lost 4 bases, J lost 5 bases, and 15 bases lay in between. The CDR3 nucleotides read TGTGCCAGCAGCTCGAGGGCCAACAGGGATCAGCCCCAGCATTTT. This gives the protein CASSSRANRDQPQHF.

CDR3: CASSWDHYNEQFF. The CDR3 nucleotides read TGTGCCAGCAGCTGGGACCATTACAATGAGCAGTTCTTC. The V gene is TRBV7-2, the J gene TRBJ2-1; D tentatively reads TRBD1 or TRBD2 (5 bases each). CDR1 is SGHTA, CDR2 FQGNSA, per germline. Trimming removed 4 bases at V and 4 bases at J, with 8 bases between. The CDR3 has 13 residues.

This clone was found once. J is TRBJ2-5 and V is TRBV6-5; possibly TRBD1 for D (6 bases). This CDR3 is built from 15 residues. The V end was cut by 10 bases, the J end by 5 bases, with 23 bases between. Germline V lookup: CDR1 MNHEY, CDR2 SVGAGI. CDR3 sequence reads: CATESWDTLGETQYF. Here the CDR3 DNA reads TGTGCCACAGAGTCCTGGGACACCCTGGGGGAGACCCAGTACTTC.

J is TRBJ2-2 and V is TRBV5-6; D gene uncertain. This CDR3 has 12 amino acids. Trimming shortened V by 1 base and J by 8 bases, and 6 bases separated the two germline ends. Germline V gene sequence: CDR1 SGHDT, CDR2 YYEEEE. CDR3 protein: CASSLPAGELFF. Written as DNA, the CDR3 is TGTGCCAGCAGCTTGCCGGCAGGGGAGCTGTTTTTT.

The CDR3 nucleotides read TGTGCCACCAGCAGAGGGAATAGGGACGGTTCTGACTATGGCTACACCTTC. Amino acid sequence: CATSRGNRDGSDYGYTF. The rearrangement links TRBV15 to TRBJ1-2, with D tentatively TRBD1 (5 bases). In germline, CDR1 is LNHNV, CDR2 YYDKDF (reference sequence). This CDR3 is built from 17 residues. Deletions cut 1 base from V and 3 bases from J, with 18 bases between. Combining the CDR3 with reference TRBV15 and TRBJ1-2 gives the whole variable domain DAMVIQNPRYQVTQFGKPVTLSCSQTLNHNVMYWYQQKSSQAPKLLFHYYDKDFNNEADTPDNFQSRRPNTSFCFLDIRSPGLGDTAMYLCATSRGNRDGSDYGYTFGSGTRLTVV.

The rearrangement joins TRBV29-1 to TRBJ1-1; 8 bases align to TRBD1. Trimming removed 6 bases from V and 2 bases from J; junction bases left unmatched: 8. Germline CDR1 reads SQVTM; CDR2 reads ANQGSEA. The CDR3 is 14 amino acids. The CDR3 nucleotides are TGCAGCGTGACCGGGACAGGCATTAACACTGAAGCTTTCTTT. Translated, it gives CSVTGTGINTEAFF.